This TCR beta chain was obtained from a study of blood T cells in healthy people across ages. The CDR3 is made up of 13 amino acids. In germline, CDR1 is SGHKS, CDR2 YYEKEE (reference sequence). V was pared by 1 base and J by 12 bases, with 8 bases of the junction left unmatched. PCR was performed a second time for about 7 to 11 cycles using a sample-barcoded 5' primer and a J-beta primer mix. Tags on each cDNA molecule came from a template-switch adaptor with 12 random nucleotides. Using its own MiXCR run on the 5' RACE reads, TCRdb lists one record per CDR3 protein. This sample has 1,800,000 or so distinct CDR3 sequences, with roughly two fifths found just once.

The receptor's source is a human donor in good health. Sequenced material: blood. The J gene is TRBJ2-3, the V gene TRBV5-5; 7 nucleotides match TRBD1. DNA for the CDR3: TGTGCCAGCAGCTTGCAAGACAGGGCATTTCAGTATTTT. Encoded protein: CASSLQDRAFQYF.